The 16 T cell receptor beta chains below all came from one sample that was sequenced in a study of T cells in Graves' hyperthyroidism and ophthalmopathy. Amplification yielded TCR beta CDR3 regions, with RNA transcripts as the source. Primed by the HTBI set, a first-round RT-PCR was run on the TCR CDR3. TCRdb re-called the multiplex PCR reads with MiXCR, one entry per CDR3 protein. The repertoire holds 330,000 or so distinct CDR3 sequences, with less than 20% as singletons. Sequences were obtained from blood. The receptors were gathered from a woman aged 40-49 years with Graves' ophthalmopathy.

This clonotype was seen repeatedly, ten times or more. J is TRBJ1-2 and V is TRBV7-9, with D possibly being TRBD1 (5 bases). Trimming pared 2 bases from V and 7 bases from J, leaving 17 bases between. Germline V gives CDR1 SEHNR, CDR2 FQNEAQ (reference sequence). This CDR3 spans 15 amino acids. The CDR3 loop is CASSLMGQGGGGYTF. In DNA form, the CDR3 reads TGTGCCAGCAGCTTAATGGGGCAGGGAGGTGGTGGCTACACCTTC.

This clonotype was observed at least ten times. The chain has TRBV28 and TRBJ2-5; D is undetermined. V lost 6 bases and J 14 bases, leaving 22 bases between the germline ends. The CDR3 consists of 13 residues. Germline V gene sequence: CDR1 MDHEN, CDR2 SYDVKM. CDR3 protein: CASRTVKKLQDYF. The DNA of the CDR3 is TGTGCCAGCAGGACGGTGAAAAAACTCCAAGACTACTTC.

In this sample, this clonotype turned up many times. J is TRBJ2-4 and V is TRBV20-1; D tentatively fits TRBD1 or TRBD2 (5 bases each). CDR3 length: 15 amino acids. Germline CDR1 reads DFQATT; CDR2 reads SNEGSKA (reference sequence). V lost 2 bases and J lost 0, with 11 bases in between. CDR3 region: CSARPADIAKNIQYF. CDR3 nucleotides: TGCAGTGCTAGACCAGCGGACATAGCCAAAAACATTCAGTACTTC.

This clonotype occurred many times. The V call is TRBV12-3 or TRBV12-4, the J call TRBJ2-2, with 9 bases identical to TRBD1. Germline trimming cut 7 bases from V and 5 bases from J; bases unmatched to any gene: 8. This CDR3 contains 15 residues. In nucleotides, the CDR3 is TGTGCCAGCAATCCGGGACAGGGCGGGACCGGGGAGCTGTTTTTT. It codes for CASNPGQGGTGELFF.

This clonotype occurred many times. This sequence joins TRBV6-1 and TRBJ1-5, with D uncertain. Germline V gene data show CDR1 as MNHNS and CDR2 as SASEGT. The CDR3 contains 13 residues. The V gene lost 7 bases and the J gene lost 4 bases, with 11 bases spanning the gap. The CDR3: CASMIQQNQPQHF. CDR3 sequence (DNA): TGTGCCAGCATGATACAGCAAAATCAGCCCCAGCATTTT.

This clonotype was picked up many times. The chain's CDR3 is CASGQDPTEAFF. In nucleotides, the CDR3 is TGTGCTAGTGGTCAGGACCCCACTGAAGCTTTCTTT. This chain links TRBV12-5 with TRBJ1-1; D is unclear. V dropped 5 bases and J dropped 4 bases, with 8 bases sitting between them. This CDR3 region has 12 residues. Germline V lookup: CDR1 LGHNT, CDR2 FRNRAP.

On this clonotype itself: At one end the junction does not follow the germline gene, possibly because of a read error. The rearrangement links TRBV2 to TRBJ1-2, with D possibly TRBD1 on 5 matching bases. The CDR3 is 15 residues long. Germline CDR1 reads SNHLY; CDR2 reads FYNNEI. This chain's CDR3 is CASSLGVRTLYGYIF. DNA for the CDR3: TGTGCCAGCAGCCTGGGGGTCAGAACCCTCTATGGCTACATCTTC.

This clonotype has at least ten counts. The CDR3 nucleotides read TGTGCCAGCAGCTTAAGGGGACTAGCGGGTTTAAAAGAGACCCAGTACTTC. Translated: CASSLRGLAGLKETQYF. V and J are TRBV12-3 or TRBV12-4 and TRBJ2-5; 12 bases fit TRBD2. With V trimmed by 6 bases and J by 3 bases, 11 bases remained unmatched. This CDR3 spans 17 amino acids.

CDR3 nucleotides: TGTGCCACCAGCCCTCGGGGGATTGGCTCCTACGAGCAGTACTTC. Its protein product is CATSPRGIGSYEQYF. This chain links TRBV24-1 with TRBJ2-7; TRBD2 might be the D (6 bases). Germline CDR1 and CDR2: KGHDR and SFDVKD. V was shortened by 7 bases and J by 0 bases, with 15 bases between the two germline ends. The length of the CDR3 is 15 residues.

This clonotype was seen many times. The chain joins TRBV30 to TRBJ1-6; D is ambiguous. CDR1 GTSNPN and CDR2 SVGIG come from the germline V gene (reference sequence). The CDR3 sequence is 12 residues long. Trimming cost V 2 bases and J 8 bases, with 7 bases left between them. The DNA of the CDR3 is TGTGCCTGGAGTCCTGATGATTCACCCCTCCACTTT. Translation gives CAWSPDDSPLHF.

This clonotype has a count of ten or more. The chain joins TRBV19 to TRBJ1-5; D might be TRBD1 (6 bases). Germline V lookup: CDR1 LNHDA, CDR2 SQIVND (reference sequence). This CDR3 is built from 14 residues. V was trimmed by 7 bases and J by 3 bases, leaving 13 bases between them. The CDR3 DNA follows: TGTGCCAGTAACCCGGGGGGCCCCAATCAGCCCCAGCATTTT. Its translation: CASNPGGPNQPQHF.

This clonotype was recorded many times. The chain uses TRBV30 and TRBJ2-7; TRBD1 might be the D (6 bases). From germline, CDR1 is GTSNPN and CDR2 SVGIG (reference sequence). With 4 bases removed from V and 1 base from J, the gap between germline ends came to 20 bases. The CDR3 length is 16 residues. The CDR3: CAWTSFRDKASYEQYF. CDR3 nucleotide sequence: TGTGCCTGGACATCATTCCGGGACAAGGCTTCCTACGAGCAGTACTTC. Full variable domain (outside the CDR3, taken from reference TRBV30 and TRBJ2-7): SQTIHQWPATLVQPVGSPLSLECTVEGTSNPNLYWYRQAAGRGLQLLFYSVGIGQISSEVPQNLSASRPQDRQFILSSKKLLLSDSGFYLCAWTSFRDKASYEQYFGPGTRLTVT.

This clonotype turned up a few times. CDR3 loop: CASSYWPGSETEAFF. CDR3 nucleotides: TGTGCCAGCAGTTATTGGCCAGGGTCGGAAACTGAAGCTTTCTTT. The chain uses TRBV6-5 and TRBJ1-1, with D perhaps TRBD1 (5 bases). The V gene's germline CDR1 is MNHEY and CDR2 SVGAGI. The CDR3 is made up of 15 amino acids. The ends were cut back, 3 bases at V and 5 bases at J, with 16 bases in the middle.

This clonotype was detected many times. The chain recombines TRBV28 with TRBJ1-2; possible D gene TRBD1, 5 bases. From germline, CDR1 is MDHEN and CDR2 SYDVKM. The CDR3 covers 13 residues. The germline V and J ends were trimmed by 8 bases and 3 bases, with 13 bases remaining between them. Here the CDR3 reads CASGSGAYYGYTF. The CDR3 DNA reads as TGTGCCAGCGGGTCCGGGGCCTACTATGGCTACACCTTC.

This clonotype has ten or more counts. V gene TRBV28 combines with J gene TRBJ1-5; 10 bases agree with TRBD1. With 6 bases clipped from V and 3 bases from J, the junction kept 11 bases outside the gene matches. Germline-derived CDR1 and CDR2 are MDHEN and SYDVKM. The CDR3 contains 17 residues. The CDR3 protein is CASSRQGAFESNQPQHF. DNA for the CDR3: TGTGCCAGCAGCCGACAGGGGGCGTTTGAATCCAATCAGCCCCAGCATTTT. The whole variable domain, filled in from reference TRBV28 and TRBJ1-5, reads DVKVTQSSRYLVKRTGEKVFLECVQDMDHENMFWYRQDPGLGLRLIYFSYDVKMKEKGDIPEGYSVSREKKERFSLILESASTNQTSMYLCASSRQGAFESNQPQHFGDGTRLSIL.

The sample holds many counts of this clonotype. The chain employs TRBV6-1 and TRBJ1-1; D is undetermined. The CDR3 runs 13 residues. CDR1 is MNHNS and CDR2 is SASEGT in the germline V gene. The V gene lost 10 bases and the J gene lost 5 bases, with 17 bases spanning the gap. The CDR3, as DNA: TGTGCCACCAGAGATAGGCTATCGACTGAAGCTTTCTTT. Translating gives CATRDRLSTEAFF.